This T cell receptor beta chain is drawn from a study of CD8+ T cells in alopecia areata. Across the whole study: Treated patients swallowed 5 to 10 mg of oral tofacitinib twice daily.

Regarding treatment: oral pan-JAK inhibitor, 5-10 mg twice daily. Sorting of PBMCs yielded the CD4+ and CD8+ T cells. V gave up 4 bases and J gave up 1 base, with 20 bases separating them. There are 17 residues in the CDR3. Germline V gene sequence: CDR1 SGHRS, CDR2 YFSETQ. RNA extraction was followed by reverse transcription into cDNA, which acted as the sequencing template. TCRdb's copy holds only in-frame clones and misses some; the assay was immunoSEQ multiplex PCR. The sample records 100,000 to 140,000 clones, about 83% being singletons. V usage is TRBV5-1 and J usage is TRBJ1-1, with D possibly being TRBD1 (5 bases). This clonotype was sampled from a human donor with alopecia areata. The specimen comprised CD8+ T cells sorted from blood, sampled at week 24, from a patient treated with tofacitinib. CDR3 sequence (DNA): TGCGCCAGCAGCGACCGGGACGCTGGATCGAAGAACACTGAAGCTTTCTTT. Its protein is CASSDRDAGSKNTEAFF.